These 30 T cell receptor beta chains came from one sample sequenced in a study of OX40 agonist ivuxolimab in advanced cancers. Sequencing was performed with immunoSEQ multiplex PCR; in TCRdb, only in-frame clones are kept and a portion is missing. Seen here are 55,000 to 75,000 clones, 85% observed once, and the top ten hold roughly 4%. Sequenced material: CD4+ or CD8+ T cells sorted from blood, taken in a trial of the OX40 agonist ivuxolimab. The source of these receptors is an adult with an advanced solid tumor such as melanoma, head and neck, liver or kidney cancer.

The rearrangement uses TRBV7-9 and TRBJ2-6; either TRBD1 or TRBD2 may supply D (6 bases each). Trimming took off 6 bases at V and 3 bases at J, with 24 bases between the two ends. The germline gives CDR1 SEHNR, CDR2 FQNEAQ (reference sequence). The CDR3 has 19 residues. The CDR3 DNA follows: TGTGCCAGCAGACTTCGGGGGCAGGGTTTATCCTTTGGGGCCAACGTCCTGACTTTC. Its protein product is CASRLRGQGLSFGANVLTF.

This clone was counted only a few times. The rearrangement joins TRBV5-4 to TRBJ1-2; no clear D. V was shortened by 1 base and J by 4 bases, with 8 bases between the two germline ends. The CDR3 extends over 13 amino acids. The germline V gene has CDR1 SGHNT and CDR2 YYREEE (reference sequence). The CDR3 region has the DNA TGTGCCAGCAGCTTGATCCGAAGCTATGGCTACACCTTC. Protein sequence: CASSLIRSYGYTF.

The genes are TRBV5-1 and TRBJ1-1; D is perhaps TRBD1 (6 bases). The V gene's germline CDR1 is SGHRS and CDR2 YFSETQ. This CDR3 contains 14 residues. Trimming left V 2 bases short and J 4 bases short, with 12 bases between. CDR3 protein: CASSFLGDTTEAFF. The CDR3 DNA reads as TGCGCCAGCAGCTTTCTAGGGGACACCACTGAAGCTTTCTTT.

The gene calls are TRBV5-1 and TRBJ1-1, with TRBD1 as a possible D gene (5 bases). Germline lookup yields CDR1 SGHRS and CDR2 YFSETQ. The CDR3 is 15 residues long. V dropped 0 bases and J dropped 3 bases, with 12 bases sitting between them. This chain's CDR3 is CASSLAIRGDTEAFF. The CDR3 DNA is TGCGCCAGCAGCTTGGCTATTCGGGGGGACACTGAAGCTTTCTTT.

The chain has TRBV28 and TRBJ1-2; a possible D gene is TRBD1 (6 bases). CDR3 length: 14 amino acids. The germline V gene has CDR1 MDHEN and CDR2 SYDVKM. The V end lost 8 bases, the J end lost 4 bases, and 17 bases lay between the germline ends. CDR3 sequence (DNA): TGTGCCAGCCGCCCGGGGGCGCAGAGCTATGGCTACACCTTC. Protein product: CASRPGAQSYGYTF.

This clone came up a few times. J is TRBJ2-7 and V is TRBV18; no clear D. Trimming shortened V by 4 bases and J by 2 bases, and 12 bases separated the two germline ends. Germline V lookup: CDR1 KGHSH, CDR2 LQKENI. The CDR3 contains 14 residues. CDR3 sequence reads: CASSQGSSAYEQYF. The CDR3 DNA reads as TGTGCCAGCTCACAGGGTAGCAGCGCCTACGAGCAGTACTTC.

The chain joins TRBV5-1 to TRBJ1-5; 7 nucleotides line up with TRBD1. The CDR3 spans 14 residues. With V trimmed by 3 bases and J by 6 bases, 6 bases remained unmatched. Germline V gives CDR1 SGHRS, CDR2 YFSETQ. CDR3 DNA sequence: TGCGCCAGCAGCTCGACAGGGAGGGGTCAGCCCCAGCATTTT. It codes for CASSSTGRGQPQHF.

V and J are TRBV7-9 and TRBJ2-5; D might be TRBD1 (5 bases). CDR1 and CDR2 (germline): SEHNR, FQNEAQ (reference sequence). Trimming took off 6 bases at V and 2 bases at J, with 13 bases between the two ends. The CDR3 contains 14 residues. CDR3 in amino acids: CASSRGRVQETQYF. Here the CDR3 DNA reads TGTGCCAGCAGTCGCGGCAGGGTACAAGAGACCCAGTACTTC.

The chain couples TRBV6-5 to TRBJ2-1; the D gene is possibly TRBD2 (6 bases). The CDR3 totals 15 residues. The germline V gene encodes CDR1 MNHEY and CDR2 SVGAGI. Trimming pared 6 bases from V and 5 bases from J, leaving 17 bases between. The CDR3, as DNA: TGTGCCAGCAGCGCGGAGGCGGGGTATAACAATGAGCAGTTCTTC. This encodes CASSAEAGYNNEQFF.

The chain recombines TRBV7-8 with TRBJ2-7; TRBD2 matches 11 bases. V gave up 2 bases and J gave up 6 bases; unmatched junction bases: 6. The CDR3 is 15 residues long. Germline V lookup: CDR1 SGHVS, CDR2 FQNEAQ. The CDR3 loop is CASSLQGLAGPEQYF. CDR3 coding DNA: TGTGCCAGCAGCTTACAAGGACTAGCGGGTCCCGAGCAGTACTTC.

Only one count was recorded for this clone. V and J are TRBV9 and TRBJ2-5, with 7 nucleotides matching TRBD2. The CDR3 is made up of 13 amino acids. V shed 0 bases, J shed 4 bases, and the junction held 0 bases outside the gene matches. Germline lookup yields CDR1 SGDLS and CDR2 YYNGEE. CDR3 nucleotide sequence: TGTGCCAGCAGCGTAGCGGGGGGAGAGACCCAGTACTTC. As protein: CASSVAGGETQYF.

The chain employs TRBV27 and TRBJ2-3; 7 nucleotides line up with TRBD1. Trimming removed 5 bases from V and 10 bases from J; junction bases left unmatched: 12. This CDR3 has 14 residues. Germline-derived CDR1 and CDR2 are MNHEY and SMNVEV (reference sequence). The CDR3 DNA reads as TGTGCCAGCAGTCCCGCCGACAGGGTAAAGGCGCAGTATTTT. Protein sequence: CASSPADRVKAQYF.

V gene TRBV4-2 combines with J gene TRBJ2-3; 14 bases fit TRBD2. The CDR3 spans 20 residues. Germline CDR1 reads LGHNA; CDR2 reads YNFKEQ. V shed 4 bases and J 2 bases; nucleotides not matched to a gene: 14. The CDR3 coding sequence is TGTGCCAGCAGCCTAACTCCGGGACTAGCGGGAGTCTCTGCCACAGATACGCAGTATTTT. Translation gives CASSLTPGLAGVSATDTQYF.

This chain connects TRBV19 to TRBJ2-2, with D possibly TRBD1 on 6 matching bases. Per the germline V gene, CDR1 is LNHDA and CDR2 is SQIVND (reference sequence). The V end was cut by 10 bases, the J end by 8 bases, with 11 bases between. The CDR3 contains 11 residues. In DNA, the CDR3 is TGTGCCACCAGAGGGGGAGGGGAGCTGTTTTTT. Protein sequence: CATRGGGELFF. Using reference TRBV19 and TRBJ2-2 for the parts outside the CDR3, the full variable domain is DGGITQSPKYLFRKEGQNVTLSCEQNLNHDAMYWYRQDPGQGLRLIYYSQIVNDFQKGDIAEGYSVSREKKESFPLTVTSAQKNPTAFYLCATRGGGELFFGEGSRLTVL.

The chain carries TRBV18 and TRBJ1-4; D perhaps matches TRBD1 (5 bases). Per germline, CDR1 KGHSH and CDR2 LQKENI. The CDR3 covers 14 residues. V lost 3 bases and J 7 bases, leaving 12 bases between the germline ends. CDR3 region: CASSPLGGAEKLFF. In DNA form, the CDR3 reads TGTGCCAGCTCACCCCTGGGAGGGGCTGAAAAACTGTTTTTT.

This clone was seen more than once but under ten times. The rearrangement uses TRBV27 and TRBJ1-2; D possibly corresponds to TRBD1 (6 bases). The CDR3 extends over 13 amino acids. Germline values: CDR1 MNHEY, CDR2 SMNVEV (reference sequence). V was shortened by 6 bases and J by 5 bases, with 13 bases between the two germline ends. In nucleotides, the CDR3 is TGTGCCAGCAGACCACAGGGAGAGTATGGCTACACCTTC. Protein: CASRPQGEYGYTF.

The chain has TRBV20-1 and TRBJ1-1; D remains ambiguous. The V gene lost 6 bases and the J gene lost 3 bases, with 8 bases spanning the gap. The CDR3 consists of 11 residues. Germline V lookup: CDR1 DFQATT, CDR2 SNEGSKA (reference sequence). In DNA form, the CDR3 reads TGCAGTGCGGGCCGGTACACTGAAGCTTTCTTT. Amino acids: CSAGRYTEAFF.

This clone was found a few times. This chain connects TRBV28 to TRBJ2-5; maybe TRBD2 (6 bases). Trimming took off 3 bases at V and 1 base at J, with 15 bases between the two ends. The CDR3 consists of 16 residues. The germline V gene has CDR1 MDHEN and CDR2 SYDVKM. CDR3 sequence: CASSLAGWQGQETQYF. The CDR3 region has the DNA TGTGCCAGCAGTTTGGCGGGGTGGCAGGGCCAAGAGACCCAGTACTTC.

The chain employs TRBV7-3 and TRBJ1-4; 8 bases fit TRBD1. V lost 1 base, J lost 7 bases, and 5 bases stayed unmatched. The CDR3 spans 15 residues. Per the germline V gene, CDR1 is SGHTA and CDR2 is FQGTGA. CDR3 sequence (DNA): TGTGCCAGCAGCTTAAGAGGGACAGGATTTGAAAAACTGTTTTTT. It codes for CASSLRGTGFEKLFF.

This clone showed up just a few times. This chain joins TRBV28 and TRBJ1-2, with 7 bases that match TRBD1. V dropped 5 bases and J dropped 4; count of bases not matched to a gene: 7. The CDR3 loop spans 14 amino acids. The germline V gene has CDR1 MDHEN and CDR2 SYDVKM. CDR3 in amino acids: CASSPQGGTYGYTF. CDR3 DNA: TGTGCCAGCAGTCCCCAGGGGGGAACCTATGGCTACACCTTC.

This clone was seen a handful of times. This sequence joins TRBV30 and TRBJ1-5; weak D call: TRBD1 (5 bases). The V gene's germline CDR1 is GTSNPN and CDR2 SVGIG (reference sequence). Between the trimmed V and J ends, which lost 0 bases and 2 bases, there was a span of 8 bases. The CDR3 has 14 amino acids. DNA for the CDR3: TGTGCCTGGAGTGTACGAGGGGGCAATCAGCCCCAGCATTTT. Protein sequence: CAWSVRGGNQPQHF. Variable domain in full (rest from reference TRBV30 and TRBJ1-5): SQTIHQWPATLVQPVGSPLSLECTVEGTSNPNLYWYRQAAGRGLQLLFYSVGIGQISSEVPQNLSASRPQDRQFILSSKKLLLSDSGFYLCAWSVRGGNQPQHFGDGTRLSIL.

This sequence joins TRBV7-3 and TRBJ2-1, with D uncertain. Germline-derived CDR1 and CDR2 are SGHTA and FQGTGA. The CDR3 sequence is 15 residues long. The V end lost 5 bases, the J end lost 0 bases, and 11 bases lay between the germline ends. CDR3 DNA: TGTGCCAGCAGCCCAATTACCAGCTCCTACAATGAGCAGTTCTTC. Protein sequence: CASSPITSSYNEQFF.

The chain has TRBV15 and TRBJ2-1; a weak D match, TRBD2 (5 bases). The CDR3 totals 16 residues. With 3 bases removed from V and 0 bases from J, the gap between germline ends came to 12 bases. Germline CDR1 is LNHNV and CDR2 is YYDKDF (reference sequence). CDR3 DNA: TGTGCCACCAGCAGTGGCCGTGGGAGCTCCTACAATGAGCAGTTCTTC. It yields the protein CATSSGRGSSYNEQFF.

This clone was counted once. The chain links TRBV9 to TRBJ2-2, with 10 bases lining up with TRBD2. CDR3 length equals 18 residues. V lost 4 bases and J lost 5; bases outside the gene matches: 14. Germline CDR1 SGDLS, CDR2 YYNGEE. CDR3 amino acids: CASSPAGSGGVGTGELFF. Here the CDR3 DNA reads TGTGCCAGCAGCCCAGCGGGGAGCGGGGGGGTCGGAACCGGGGAGCTGTTTTTT. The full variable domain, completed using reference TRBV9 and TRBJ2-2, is DSGVTQTPKHLITATGQRVTLRCSPRSGDLSVYWYQQSLDQGLQFLIQYYNGEERAKGNILERFSAQQFPDLHSELNLSSLELGDSALYFCASSPAGSGGVGTGELFFGEGSRLTVL.

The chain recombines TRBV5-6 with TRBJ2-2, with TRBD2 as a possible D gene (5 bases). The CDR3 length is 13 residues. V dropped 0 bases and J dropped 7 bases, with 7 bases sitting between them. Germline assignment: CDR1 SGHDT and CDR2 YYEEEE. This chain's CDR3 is CASSLGGGGELFF. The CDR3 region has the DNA TGTGCCAGCAGCTTGGGAGGAGGCGGGGAGCTGTTTTTT.

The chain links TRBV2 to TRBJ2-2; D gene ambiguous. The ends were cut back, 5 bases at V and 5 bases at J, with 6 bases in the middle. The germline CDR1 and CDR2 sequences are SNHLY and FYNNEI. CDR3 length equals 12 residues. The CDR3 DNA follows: TGTGCCAGCAGTCGGGTGACCGGGGAGCTGTTTTTT. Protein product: CASSRVTGELFF.

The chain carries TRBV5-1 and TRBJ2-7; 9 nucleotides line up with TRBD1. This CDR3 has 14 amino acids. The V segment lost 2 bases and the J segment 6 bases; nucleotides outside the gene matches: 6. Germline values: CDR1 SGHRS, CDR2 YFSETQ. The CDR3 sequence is CASSFGTGTSEQYF. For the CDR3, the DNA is TGCGCCAGCAGCTTCGGGACAGGGACATCCGAGCAGTACTTC.

The DNA of the CDR3 is TGTGCCAGCAGCTCTAGGACAGTAGGCGACTATGGCTACACCTTC. As protein: CASSSRTVGDYGYTF. The V and J genes are TRBV7-2 and TRBJ1-2; perhaps TRBD1 as D (6 bases). CDR3 length equals 15 residues. The V gene's germline CDR1 is SGHTA and CDR2 FQGNSA. V gave up 4 bases and J gave up 3 bases, with 15 bases separating them.

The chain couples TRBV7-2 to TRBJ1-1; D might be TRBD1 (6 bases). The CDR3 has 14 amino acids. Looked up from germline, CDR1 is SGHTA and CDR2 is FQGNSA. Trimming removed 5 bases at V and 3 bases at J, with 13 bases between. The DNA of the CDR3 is TGTGCCAGCAGCCCGACACAGGGTTACACTGAAGCTTTCTTT. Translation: CASSPTQGYTEAFF.

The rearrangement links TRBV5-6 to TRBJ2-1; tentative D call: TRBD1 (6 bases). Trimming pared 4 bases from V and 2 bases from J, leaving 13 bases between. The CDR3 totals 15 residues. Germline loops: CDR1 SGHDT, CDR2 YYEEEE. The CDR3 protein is CASSPQGITYNEQFF. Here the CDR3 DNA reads TGTGCCAGCAGCCCACAGGGAATCACCTACAATGAGCAGTTCTTC.